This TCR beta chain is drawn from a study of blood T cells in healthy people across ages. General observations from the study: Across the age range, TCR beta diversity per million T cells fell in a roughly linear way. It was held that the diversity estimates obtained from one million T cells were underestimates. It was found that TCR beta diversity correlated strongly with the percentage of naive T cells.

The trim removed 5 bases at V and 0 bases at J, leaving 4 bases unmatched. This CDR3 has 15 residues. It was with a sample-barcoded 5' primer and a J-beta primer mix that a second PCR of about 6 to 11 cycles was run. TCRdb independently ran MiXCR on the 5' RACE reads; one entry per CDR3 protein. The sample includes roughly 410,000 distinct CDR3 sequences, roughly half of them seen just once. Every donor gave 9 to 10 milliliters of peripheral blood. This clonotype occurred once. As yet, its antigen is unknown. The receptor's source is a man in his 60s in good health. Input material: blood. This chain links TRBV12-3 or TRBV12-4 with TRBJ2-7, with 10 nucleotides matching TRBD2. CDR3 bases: TGTGCCAGCAGTGCGGGACTAGCGACCTCCTACGAGCAGTACTTC. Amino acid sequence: CASSAGLATSYEQYF.